The clone carrying this T cell receptor (beta chain) was seen once. Antigen: not known. The CDR3 totals 15 residues. Per the germline V gene, CDR1 is SGHVS and CDR2 is FQNEAQ. After removal of 5 bases from V and 0 bases from J, the junction contained 7 bases not matched to a gene. In the PCR, 60 Vbeta and 13 Jbeta primers were used. In the original analysis: A follow-up analysis tallied 70 million to 80 million unique TCR beta chains, roughly 11 million shared. The repertoire was sequenced with immunoSEQ multiplex PCR; TCRdb's copy has only in-frame clones and lacks some. That table gives V, J and clone size, and the DNA gave D and trimming. The sample has about 190,000 clones, about 87% seen once. The source of the sample is a study of cytomegalovirus exposure and HLA in healthy donors. Study conclusions and caveats: Confirmation in vitro established that a few CMV-associated chains were specific for CMV antigens. The study put 150 or so TCR beta chains on its list as cytomegalovirus-associated. Apparent HLA restriction characterized most CMV-associated TCR beta chains in a later analysis.

This TCR was recovered from a woman between 18 and 29 years old in good health and CMV-seronegative. The chain recombines TRBV7-8 with TRBJ2-7; 7 positions agree with TRBD2. Sequencing used PBMCs. The DNA of the CDR3 is TGTGCCAGCAGCCTCCCCGGGGGGAGCTCCTACGAGCAGTACTTC. Protein product: CASSLPGGSSYEQYF.